These T cell receptor beta chains were read from a single sample in a study of CD8 T cells in ankylosing spondylitis. TCRdb fed the 5' RACE reads into MiXCR, producing one record per CDR3 protein. Of 700,000 to 1,000,000 distinct CDR3 sequences in the sample, about 12% are singletons; the top ten hold approximately 0.46%. The sequenced material came from blood, either unsorted or a sorted T cell fraction (not recorded which). All receptors come from a male donor with ankylosing spondylitis. Both conserved end residues are part of each CDR3.

v_call cdr3_aa
TRBV6-1 CASRSSGTYNEQFF
TRBV6-2/TRBV6-3 CASSYRWGAGNFYEQYF
TRBV6-1 CASRRTSGRAFVQYF
TRBV4-1 CASSQGRDGTDTQYF
TRBV12-3/TRBV12-4 CASSIGGPKAFF
TRBV12-3/TRBV12-4 CASSLRGPGDQPQHF
TRBV29-1 CSVLGPLNTGELFF
TRBV12-3/TRBV12-4 CASSLQQGSEAFF
TRBV6-1 CASSIAGATYNEQFF
TRBV25-1 CAISDLTRGEETQYF
TRBV5-1 CASSFGTGSYGYTF
TRBV7-2 CATTGTVNTGELFF
TRBV6-5 CASSYDRGPTTDTQYF
TRBV20-1 CSARDPSGGPYEQYF
TRBV2 CASRDRILAKNIQYF
TRBV5-1 CASSLRAWAIETQYF
TRBV27 CASSPWGRGDYGYTF
TRBV4-1 CASSHRDDREAFF
TRBV7-2 CASSTVGAGYNSPLHF
TRBV9 CASTSRPGTGPGELFF
TRBV12-3/TRBV12-4 CASRDRDQPQHF
TRBV29-1 CSVLRTNYEQYF
TRBV5-6 CASSLGRADSPLREQFF
TRBV6-2/TRBV6-3 CASSAGGRLSSYEQYF
TRBV20-1 CSACKDLNRETQYF
TRBV20-1 CSAKRPGGTEAFF
TRBV29-1 CSATGVHEQYF
TRBV7-2 CASSLAHGGGYTF
TRBV7-2 CASSSGLAGGKGETQYF
TRBV20-1 CSARTGTPISYEQYF
TRBV7-9 CASSPWDRGLTNYGYTF
TRBV4-3 CASSQAASSDTQYF
TRBV20-1 CSAVTGGWAEAFF
TRBV12-3/TRBV12-4 CASRPFYSSTDTQYF
TRBV5-1 CASSVYSEQFF
TRBV7-2 CASSFSGGRVYTQYF
TRBV6-1 CASSETSASYNEQFF
TRBV11-2 CASSLRSLRAGVLSSPLHF
TRBV20-1 CSAKLDRGGEQYF
TRBV20-1 CSARSGVRETQYF
TRBV4-2 CASSPGTDEKLFF
TRBV20-1 CSASQGARDEQFF
TRBV20-1 CSARDSKPWGAVNSDTQYF
TRBV29-1 CSAAGSHLTTDTQYF
TRBV10-3 CAISGVSTDTQYF
TRBV20-1 CSARRDTGTDTQYF
TRBV27 CASSSRESRSIQYF
TRBV7-2 CASSFRAGADTQYF
TRBV7-2 CASSPGRAGETQYF
TRBV9 CASSVASLGFGTEAFF
TRBV20-1 CSARGGLAVDSYEQYF
TRBV7-2 CASSLDSGVRDTQYF
TRBV12-3/TRBV12-4 CASSPGTGTNTGELFF
TRBV12-3/TRBV12-4 CASSIERQWTEAFF
TRBV4-3 CASSHGGVGTEQYF
TRBV15 CATSRKGFNQPQHF
TRBV5-4 CASSLEGGGARNEQFF
TRBV20-1 CSATGHLANYGYTF